In its sample, the clone carrying this T cell receptor beta chain was seen once. This record belongs to a study of technical replicates of blood from a few donors. Measured with immunoSEQ multiplex PCR; TCRdb has only the in-frame clones, and not every one. Of tens of thousands of clones in the sample, 85% to 95% were seen once. The sequenced material came from T cells isolated from PBMCs. The TCR was taken from a human donor in good health.

CDR3 protein: CASSQGEVRDRYSYEQYF. The CDR3 DNA reads TGCGCCAGCAGCCAAGGCGAAGTACGGGACAGATATTCCTACGAGCAGTACTTC. This chain joins TRBV4-1 and TRBJ2-7, with 7 bases aligning to TRBD1. The germline CDR1 and CDR2 sequences are MGHRA and YSYEKL. The CDR3 loop spans 18 amino acids. V was pared by 1 base and J by 1 base, with 13 bases of the junction left unmatched.